One and the same sample provided the 27 T cell receptor beta chains below, sequenced in a study of T cells in Graves' hyperthyroidism and ophthalmopathy. Template material for amplifying TCR beta CDR3 regions consisted of RNA transcripts. A first-round RT-PCR of the TCR CDR3 used the HTBI primer set. One entry per CDR3 protein results from TCRdb running MiXCR on the multiplex PCR reads. The sample holds under 300,000 distinct CDR3 sequences; approximately 15% are singletons and the top ten take more than 10%. The specimen sequenced was blood. These receptors all come from a woman aged 35 to 49 with Graves' hyperthyroidism that later progressed to Graves' ophthalmopathy.

This clonotype was counted ten times or more. This chain links TRBV27 with TRBJ1-5; maybe TRBD1 (6 bases). The CDR3 loop spans 15 amino acids. From germline, CDR1 is MNHEY and CDR2 SMNVEV (reference sequence). Trimming took off 8 bases at V and 1 base at J, with 15 bases between the two ends. In nucleotides, the CDR3 is TGTGCCAGCCGCCCCGGGGGGGCCAGCAATCAGCCCCAGCATTTT. It translates to CASRPGGASNQPQHF.

This clonotype was picked up many times. This chain uses TRBV3-1 with TRBJ1-2; D might be TRBD1 (5 bases). The germline V gene has CDR1 LGHDT and CDR2 YNNKEL (reference sequence). The CDR3 is made up of 14 amino acids. Trimming removed 7 bases at V and 1 base at J, with 13 bases between. CDR3 in amino acids: CASTRGGGNYGYTF. The CDR3, as DNA: TGTGCCAGCACCCGCGGGGGGGGTAACTATGGCTACACCTTC.

The chain combines TRBV28 with TRBJ2-7; 10 bases are shared with TRBD2. The ends lost 6 bases at V and 7 bases at J; junction bases unmatched: 15. The CDR3 runs 16 residues. In germline, CDR1 is MDHEN, CDR2 SYDVKM. CDR3 sequence (DNA): TGTGCCAGCAGCCAAGCCGCTAGCGGGAGTTTGGGTGAGCAGTACTTC. Protein: CASSQAASGSLGEQYF.

This clonotype occurred once. A much larger clone differs by one base, so this may be a read error. The chain combines TRBV12-3 or TRBV12-4 with TRBJ1-1; 8 nucleotides match TRBD1. Unmatched junction bases numbered 12, after V lost 5 bases and J lost 7 bases. The CDR3 has 15 amino acids. CDR3 DNA: TGTGCCAGCAGTGATCCGCGGACAGGGCAAAATGAAGCTTTCTTT. It encodes CASSDPRTGQNEAFF.

This clonotype came up a few times. The V call is TRBV18, the J call TRBJ1-3; D is undetermined. Germline assignment: CDR1 KGHSH and CDR2 LQKENI. CDR3 length: 18 amino acids. V dropped 2 bases and J dropped 3 bases, with 20 bases sitting between them. CDR3 region: CASSPKDIRSFVGNTIYF. The CDR3 nucleotides are TGTGCCAGCTCACCAAAGGATATCAGGTCTTTCGTTGGAAACACCATATATTTT. Filled out from reference TRBV18 and TRBJ1-3, the complete variable domain reads NAGVMQNPRHLVRRRGQEARLRCSPMKGHSHVYWYRQLPEEGLKFMVYLQKENIIDESGMPKERFSAEFPKEGPSILRIQQVVRGDSAAYFCASSPKDIRSFVGNTIYFGEGSWLTVV.

This clonotype was counted ten times or more. The genes are TRBV3-1 and TRBJ2-1; 11 bases align to TRBD2. CDR1 and CDR2 (germline): LGHDT, YNNKEL (reference sequence). This CDR3 is 18 amino acids long. Trimming cost V 1 base and J 3 bases; bases outside gene matches: 8. The CDR3 loop reads CASSQVPKTSGDYNEQFF. The CDR3 DNA sequence: TGTGCCAGCAGCCAAGTCCCCAAGACTAGCGGGGACTACAATGAGCAGTTCTTC.

This clonotype showed up many times. The gene calls are TRBV5-6 and TRBJ2-7, with D hard to call. The CDR3 consists of 12 residues. The V gene lost 0 bases and the J gene lost 9 bases, with 10 bases spanning the gap. Per the germline V gene, CDR1 is SGHDT and CDR2 is YYEEEE. The CDR3 loop reads CASSLEWERQYF. DNA of the CDR3: TGTGCCAGCAGCTTGGAGTGGGAACGGCAGTACTTC.

This clonotype was counted many times. V usage is TRBV6-1 and J usage is TRBJ2-1, with D perhaps matching TRBD2 (6 bases). The germline CDR1 and CDR2 sequences are MNHNS and SASEGT. The CDR3 has 14 residues. Trimming removed 8 bases at V and 3 bases at J, with 14 bases between. In DNA, the CDR3 is TGTGCCAGCGGAAGCGGGCCCTACTACAATGAGCAGTTCTTC. This translates into CASGSGPYYNEQFF.

This clonotype was detected many times. The J gene is TRBJ1-6, the V gene TRBV18; D uncertain. The CDR3 runs 15 residues. V was clipped by 5 bases and J by 7 bases, with 15 bases between them. Germline CDR1 and CDR2: KGHSH and LQKENI. CDR3 region: CASSEKDGSNSPLHF. The CDR3 nucleotides read TGTGCCAGCTCAGAGAAGGACGGAAGCAATTCACCCCTCCACTTT.

This clonotype was detected ten times or more. The V gene is TRBV9, the J gene TRBJ1-1, with TRBD1 matching over 11 bases. The V gene end was trimmed by 4 bases and the J gene end by 4 bases; junction bases not matched to a gene: 6. Per germline, CDR1 SGDLS and CDR2 YYNGEE. This CDR3 contains 15 residues. The CDR3 protein is CASSPPGTGGTEAFF. In DNA form, the CDR3 reads TGTGCCAGCAGCCCCCCGGGGACAGGGGGCACTGAAGCTTTCTTT. Supplemented by reference TRBV9 and TRBJ1-1, the full variable domain reads DSGVTQTPKHLITATGQRVTLRCSPRSGDLSVYWYQQSLDQGLQFLIQYYNGEERAKGNILERFSAQQFPDLHSELNLSSLELGDSALYFCASSPPGTGGTEAFFGQGTRLTVV.

This clonotype appeared many times. The V and J genes are TRBV20-1 and TRBJ1-1; D is ambiguous. There are 10 residues in the CDR3. CDR1 is DFQATT, CDR2 SNEGSKA, per germline (reference sequence). The V and J ends lost 5 bases and 8 bases respectively, with 9 bases between them. This chain's CDR3 is CSAVIYEAFF. Here the CDR3 DNA reads TGCAGTGCTGTTATATACGAAGCTTTCTTT.

This clonotype was picked up many times. The J gene is TRBJ2-3, the V gene TRBV5-1, with 14 bases fitting TRBD2. The CDR3 totals 21 residues. Trimming at V came to 3 bases and at J to 0 bases, leaving 15 bases not matched to a gene. Per germline, CDR1 SGHRS and CDR2 YFSETQ. The CDR3 region has the DNA TGCGCCAGCAGCTCAAACCCCCTAAAGGGACTAGCGGGAGTAAGCACAGATACGCAGTATTTT. This encodes CASSSNPLKGLAGVSTDTQYF. The complete variable domain, with remaining parts taken from reference TRBV5-1 and TRBJ2-3, reads KAGVTQTPRYLIKTRGQQVTLSCSPISGHRSVSWYQQTPGQGLQFLFEYFSETQRNKGNFPGRFSGRQFSNSRSEMNVSTLELGDSALYLCASSSNPLKGLAGVSTDTQYFGPGTRLTVL.

This clonotype was recorded a few times. CDR3 sequence reads: CASSLLSTDTQYF. CDR3 coding DNA: TGTGCCAGCAGCTTACTAAGCACAGATACGCAGTATTTT. The chain couples TRBV3-1 to TRBJ2-3; no clear D. CDR1 and CDR2 (germline): LGHDT, YNNKEL (reference sequence). The CDR3 covers 13 residues. Between the trimmed V and J ends, which lost 5 bases and 0 bases, there was a span of 6 bases.

This chain connects TRBV19 to TRBJ1-5, with TRBD1 as a possible D gene (5 bases). The germline V gene has CDR1 LNHDA and CDR2 SQIVND (reference sequence). The CDR3 is 15 residues long. V was cut by 1 base and J by 1 base, with 8 bases left in between. The CDR3 loop is CASSIVSGSNQPQHF. The DNA of the CDR3 is TGTGCCAGTAGTATAGTTTCAGGGAGCAATCAGCCCCAGCATTTT.

This clonotype occurred many times. The chain joins TRBV7-9 to TRBJ2-1; TRBD2 matches 7 bases. Germline values: CDR1 SEHNR, CDR2 FQNEAQ (reference sequence). Losses at the gene ends were 4 bases for V and 5 bases for J; bases not matched to a gene: 8. This CDR3 is built from 15 residues. The CDR3 nucleotides read TGTGCCAGCAGCTCCGGGGTAGCGGGCAACAATGAGCAGTTCTTC. It codes for CASSSGVAGNNEQFF.

This clonotype was counted a few times. The V gene is TRBV20-1, the J gene TRBJ2-6; D may be TRBD2 (6 bases). V was shortened by 0 bases and J by 2 bases, with 14 bases between the two germline ends. CDR1 and CDR2 from the germline V gene are DFQATT and SNEGSKA (reference sequence). The CDR3 is 17 amino acids. The CDR3 is CSARDIGWGAGANVLTF. The CDR3, as DNA: TGCAGTGCTAGAGACATTGGGTGGGGGGCTGGGGCCAACGTCCTGACTTTC.

The V and J genes are TRBV20-1 and TRBJ2-7; 15 bases line up with TRBD2. This CDR3 has 15 residues. CDR1 is DFQATT, CDR2 SNEGSKA, per germline (reference sequence). V was pared by 5 bases and J by 9 bases, with 11 bases of the junction left unmatched. The CDR3 DNA reads as TGCAGTGCTGCCCGAGGACTAGCGGGAGGGCCAGTGCAGTACTTC. Amino acid sequence: CSAARGLAGGPVQYF.

This clonotype has a count of ten or more. The rearrangement joins TRBV7-9 to TRBJ2-2; D may be TRBD1 (5 bases). CDR1 and CDR2 (germline): SEHNR, FQNEAQ (reference sequence). This CDR3 has 16 residues. The germline V and J ends were trimmed by 6 bases and 8 bases, with 22 bases remaining between them. The CDR3 DNA sequence: TGTGCCAGCAGGGACAACGGAAGGGTGAAAGCGGGGGAGCTGTTTTTT. Translation: CASRDNGRVKAGELFF.

This clonotype has a count of ten or more. The rearrangement links TRBV3-1 to TRBJ1-1; D is unclear. Germline CDR1 and CDR2: LGHDT and YNNKEL (reference sequence). CDR3 length: 12 residues. V was cut by 3 bases and J by 9 bases, with 11 bases left in between. CDR3 sequence reads: CASSHGVTQAFF. The CDR3 DNA follows: TGTGCCAGCAGCCATGGGGTTACCCAAGCTTTCTTT.

At least ten counts were recorded for this clonotype. V usage is TRBV7-8 and J usage is TRBJ2-4, with 10 bases fitting TRBD2. Trimming removed 1 base from V and 14 bases from J; junction bases left unmatched: 14. Germline CDR1 SGHVS, CDR2 FQNEAQ. The CDR3 has 16 residues. CDR3 protein: CASSLGIGAGGPVEYF. The CDR3 coding sequence is TGTGCCAGCAGCTTAGGGATAGGAGCGGGAGGGCCCGTAGAGTACTTC.

Ten or more counts support this clonotype. This chain joins TRBV2 and TRBJ1-3, with 7 bases fitting TRBD1. With 6 bases clipped from V and 4 bases from J, the junction kept 6 bases outside the gene matches. The V gene's germline CDR1 is SNHLY and CDR2 FYNNEI. This CDR3 has 14 amino acids. The chain's CDR3 is CASRKTGEGNTIYF. CDR3 nucleotide sequence: TGTGCCAGCAGGAAAACAGGGGAGGGAAACACCATATATTTT. Using reference TRBV2 and TRBJ1-3 for the parts outside the CDR3, the full variable domain is EPEVTQTPSHQVTQMGQEVILRCVPISNHLYFYWYRQILGQKVEFLVSFYNNEISEKSEIFDDQFSVERPDGSNFTLKIRSTKLEDSAMYFCASRKTGEGNTIYFGEGSWLTVV.

In its sample, this clonotype was seen a few times. The chain combines TRBV5-1 with TRBJ1-1; no reliable D call. V lost 4 bases to trimming and J lost 4 bases, with 11 bases between them. In germline, CDR1 is SGHRS, CDR2 YFSETQ. The CDR3 sequence is 13 residues long. The CDR3 loop is CASSPAVGTEAFF. CDR3 DNA: TGCGCCAGCAGCCCCGCTGTCGGCACTGAAGCTTTCTTT.

This clonotype was observed many times. This chain joins TRBV29-1 and TRBJ2-2; unclear D gene. The V gene's germline CDR1 is SQVTM and CDR2 ANQGSEA. The V end lost 0 bases, the J end lost 6 bases, and 8 bases lay between the germline ends. This CDR3 region has 13 residues. The DNA of the CDR3 is TGCAGCGTTGAAGAAGCCTCCTCCGGGGAGCTGTTTTTT. Encoded protein: CSVEEASSGELFF.

This clonotype was seen at least ten times. The gene calls are TRBV12-3 or TRBV12-4 and TRBJ1-4, with D perhaps TRBD1 (5 bases). V was pared by 8 bases and J by 0 bases, with 13 bases between. The CDR3 runs 15 residues. The CDR3 loop reads CASRKRGATNEKLFF. The CDR3 nucleotides read TGTGCCAGCCGTAAAAGAGGGGCAACTAATGAAAAACTGTTTTTT.

The chain joins TRBV4-1 to TRBJ1-5; 9 bases match TRBD1. Germline CDR1 reads MGHRA; CDR2 reads YSYEKL. CDR3 length equals 14 residues. V was clipped by 2 bases and J by 6 bases; unmatched bases: 2. The CDR3 spells CASSQSTGGQPQHF. CDR3 sequence (DNA): TGCGCCAGCAGCCAATCGACAGGGGGTCAGCCCCAGCATTTT.

This chain links TRBV12-3 or TRBV12-4 with TRBJ1-2, with D tentatively TRBD1 (6 bases). The V and J ends lost 5 bases and 4 bases respectively, with 14 bases between them. The length of the CDR3 is 14 residues. The CDR3 DNA follows: TGTGCCAGCAGTAGGAACAGGGCAGGCTATGGCTACACCTTC. This gives the protein CASSRNRAGYGYTF.

This sequence joins TRBV19 and TRBJ1-4, with 7 nucleotides matching TRBD1. Per germline, CDR1 LNHDA and CDR2 SQIVND (reference sequence). The V segment lost 4 bases and the J segment 7 bases; nucleotides outside the gene matches: 12. CDR3 length: 16 amino acids. The CDR3 DNA reads TGTGCCAGTAGTAAAAACCTGCAGGGGGAAGGTGAAAAACTGTTTTTT. It yields the protein CASSKNLQGEGEKLFF.